The 7 T cell receptor beta chains in this list originate from one sample, sequenced in a study of cytomegalovirus exposure and HLA in healthy donors. The PCR ran on 60 Vbeta and 13 Jbeta primers. Clones were sequenced by immunoSEQ multiplex PCR, and TCRdb holds only the in-frame ones, with some missing. The data hold about 130,000 clones, with 80% observed a single time. Sequencing input: PBMCs. The receptor source for this set is a female donor in good health and CMV-seronegative.

The chain couples TRBV5-1 to TRBJ2-7; 7 bases are shared with TRBD1. The CDR3 sequence is 14 residues long. Germline CDR1 SGHRS, CDR2 YFSETQ. The trim removed 0 bases at V and 4 bases at J, leaving 4 bases unmatched. CDR3: CASSLATGVYEQYF. CDR3 in DNA: TGCGCCAGCAGCTTGGCCACAGGGGTATACGAGCAGTACTTC.

The rearrangement uses TRBV19 and TRBJ2-6; 8 nucleotides line up with TRBD1. This CDR3 has 16 residues. V dropped 3 bases and J dropped 2; count of bases not matched to a gene: 3. Germline CDR1 and CDR2: LNHDA and SQIVND (reference sequence). The CDR3 sequence is CASSIWTGTGANVLTF. In nucleotides, the CDR3 is TGTGCCAGTAGTATCTGGACAGGGACTGGGGCCAACGTCCTGACTTTC. Full variable domain (remainder filled in from reference TRBV19 and TRBJ2-6): DGGITQSPKYLFRKEGQNVTLSCEQNLNHDAMYWYRQDPGQGLRLIYYSQIVNDFQKGDIAEGYSVSREKKESFPLTVTSAQKNPTAFYLCASSIWTGTGANVLTFGAGSRLTVL.

This clone was picked up one time. The chain uses TRBV6-1 and TRBJ1-4; TRBD1 matches 10 bases. The germline V gene has CDR1 MNHNS and CDR2 SASEGT. The J segment lost 6 bases and the V segment lost 2 bases, leaving 9 bases of the junction unmatched. The CDR3 loop spans 17 amino acids. The CDR3 region is CASSEPDRGLTHEKLFF. In DNA, the CDR3 is TGTGCCAGCAGTGAACCAGACAGGGGGCTGACCCATGAAAAACTGTTTTTT.

This clone turned up a few times. The gene calls are TRBV6-5 and TRBJ1-1; the D gene is possibly TRBD1 (5 bases). The CDR3 contains 15 residues. CDR1 and CDR2 from the germline V gene are MNHEY and SVGAGI. V was cut by 7 bases and J by 6 bases, with 21 bases left in between. The CDR3 sequence: CASTAPVGGDAEAFF. The CDR3 coding sequence is TGTGCCAGCACGGCCCCCGTGGGAGGGGACGCTGAAGCTTTCTTT.

The rearrangement links TRBV7-3 to TRBJ2-5, with a tentative D call TRBD2 (6 bases). Germline V gene sequence: CDR1 SGHTA, CDR2 FQGTGA. The V and J ends lost 4 bases and 2 bases respectively, with 8 bases between them. CDR3 length: 13 residues. CDR3 sequence (DNA): TGTGCCAGCAGCTCGGGACTTCAAGAGACCCAGTACTTC. Encoded protein: CASSSGLQETQYF.

The chain couples TRBV28 to TRBJ1-2; 8 positions match TRBD1. Germline CDR1 is MDHEN and CDR2 is SYDVKM. The CDR3 is 16 residues long. Unmatched junction bases numbered 11, after V lost 4 bases and J lost 4 bases. The DNA of the CDR3 is TGTGCCAGCAGTTCCCCAACAGGGGGTCGTGGCTATGGCTACACCTTC. Translation gives CASSSPTGGRGYGYTF.

The chain carries TRBV7-9 and TRBJ2-3; 11 bases are shared with TRBD2. CDR3 size: 16 residues. Germline CDR1 reads SEHNR; CDR2 reads FQNEAQ (reference sequence). The J segment lost 2 bases and the V segment lost 5 bases, leaving 6 bases of the junction unmatched. The CDR3 sequence is CASSRLAGGVTDTQYF. For the CDR3, the DNA is TGTGCCAGCAGCCGCTTAGCGGGAGGGGTCACAGATACGCAGTATTTT.